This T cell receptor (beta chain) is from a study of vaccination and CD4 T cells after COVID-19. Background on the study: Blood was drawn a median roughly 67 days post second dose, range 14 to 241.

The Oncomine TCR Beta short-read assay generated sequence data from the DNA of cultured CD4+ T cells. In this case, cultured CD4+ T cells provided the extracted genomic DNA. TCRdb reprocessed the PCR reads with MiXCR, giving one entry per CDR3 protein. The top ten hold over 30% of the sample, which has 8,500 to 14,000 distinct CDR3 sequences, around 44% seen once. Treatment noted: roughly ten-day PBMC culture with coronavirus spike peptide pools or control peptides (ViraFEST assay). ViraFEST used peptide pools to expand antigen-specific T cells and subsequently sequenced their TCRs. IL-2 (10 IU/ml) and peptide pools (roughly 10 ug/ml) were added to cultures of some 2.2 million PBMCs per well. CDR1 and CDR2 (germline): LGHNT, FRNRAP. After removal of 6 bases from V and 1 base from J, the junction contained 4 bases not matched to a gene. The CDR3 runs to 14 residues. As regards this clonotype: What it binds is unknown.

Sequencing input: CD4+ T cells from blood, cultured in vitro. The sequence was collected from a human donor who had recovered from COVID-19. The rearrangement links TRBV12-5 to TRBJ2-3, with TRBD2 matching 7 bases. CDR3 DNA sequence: TGTGCTAGTGGGGCAGGGAGGGGCACAGATACGCAGTATTTT. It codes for CASGAGRGTDTQYF. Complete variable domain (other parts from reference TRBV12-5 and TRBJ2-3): DARVTQTPRHKVTEMGQEVTMRCQPILGHNTVFWYRQTMMQGLELLAYFRNRAPLDDSGMPKDRFSAEMPDATLATLKIQPSEPRDSAVYFCASGAGRGTDTQYFGPGTRLTVL.